This T cell receptor (beta chain) is from a study of regulatory T cells in long-lasting Graves disease. Findings and caveats of the study: Researchers examined only peripheral blood and not thyroid tissue.

This clonotype occurred a few times. The target antigen is unknown. CDR3 length: 14 amino acids. Germline V gene lookup returns CDR1 DFQATT and CDR2 SNEGSKA (reference sequence). Trimming pared 6 bases from V and 6 bases from J, leaving 19 bases between. Researchers made TCR beta libraries by using iRepertoire HTBI primers and running Arm-PCR on CDR3 regions. In the study's own analysis: In the combined samples, 62 TRBV and 14 TRBJ segments were identified. One entry per CDR3 protein, called by TCRdb with MiXCR from the multiplex PCR reads. The V and J calls follow TCRdb's processing rather than the paper's. This sample has roughly 530,000 distinct CDR3 sequences, with approximately 16% found just once. As for time point: newly diagnosed GD, antithyroid drugs for less than 3 months. Preparation of the TCR library used RNA extracted from PBMCs. This same sample was also taken into another study, of T cells in Graves' hyperthyroidism and ophthalmopathy. That source reports: Separation of ophthalmopathy from stable hyperthyroidism was achieved by a 13 V-J model.

The sequencing here drew on peripheral blood mononuclear cells (PBMCs), taken at new diagnosis, from a patient treated with antithyroid drugs. The TCR comes from a woman aged 35 to 59 with Graves disease. The rearrangement uses TRBV20-1 and TRBJ2-3; maybe TRBD2 (6 bases). The CDR3 is CSAEGTSWEDTQYF. CDR3 DNA sequence: TGCAGTGCCGAGGGGACTTCCTGGGAGGATACGCAGTATTTT.